The present entry profiles one T cell receptor (beta chain) with its context. The data originate from a study of shared clonotypes between healthy human individuals. This table comes from immunoSEQ multiplex PCR, and its TCRdb copy is limited to in-frame clones, with some not included. The sample comprises about 380,000 clones, about 97% of which are singletons, and more than 0.3% rests with the top ten. Sequenced sample: memory CD8+ T cells sorted from blood. The subset: CD45RO+ cells pooled with CCR7-negative TemRA cells. The clonotype originates from a man younger than 45 in good health.

CDR3 nucleotide sequence: TGCGCCAGCAACCAGGGGGGCCTATCTCTCACAGATACGCAGTATTTT. It codes for CASNQGGLSLTDTQYF. This chain uses TRBV5-1 with TRBJ2-3, with D possibly matching TRBD1 (7 bases). This CDR3 contains 16 residues. Trimming took 6 bases from V and 2 from J, leaving 19 bases between them. Per the germline V gene, CDR1 is SGHRS and CDR2 is YFSETQ.